These T cell receptor beta chains were read from a single sample in a study of T cell changes during pregnancy in multiple sclerosis. Method: immunoSEQ multiplex PCR; TCRdb's copy keeps in-frame clones and lacks some. Of around 48,000 clones listed, about 92% are singletons. This specimen consisted of CD4+ T cells from peripheral blood mononuclear cells, obtained in the third trimester of pregnancy. These receptors originate from a female donor with multiple sclerosis, enrolled in a pregnancy study. CDR3s include the opening cysteine and the closing phenylalanine or tryptophan. A D gene is named only where the DNA matches it firmly. Rows may omit the clone size; those that give it use once, few, many or a size class.

d_call | j_call | clone_size | v_call | cdr3_nt | cdr3_aa
TRBD1 | TRBJ1-2 | - | TRBV19 | TGTGCCAGTAGGGGACAGGGGGCCCTCTATGGCTACACCTTC | CASRGQGALYGYTF
- | TRBJ2-6 | - | TRBV18 | TGTGCCAGCTCACCACCTACCCAGGGGACCCTCTCTGGGGCCAACGTCCTGACTTTC | CASSPPTQGTLSGANVLTF
- | TRBJ1-1 | - | TRBV28 | TGTGCCAGCAGTTTTCGGAGAACTGAAGCTTTCTTT | CASSFRRTEAFF
TRBD2 | TRBJ2-3 | - | TRBV28 | TGTGCCAGCAGTCCTGGGACTAGCGGGAGCACAGATACGCAGTATTTT | CASSPGTSGSTDTQYF
- | TRBJ1-2 | - | TRBV27 | TGTGCCAGCAGTCCCCTTGGATTCGGACAGAACAACTATGGCTACACCTTC | CASSPLGFGQNNYGYTF
- | TRBJ1-1 | - | TRBV11-2 | TGTGCCAGCAGCTTAGTCAGGGGCGGGAACACTGAAGCTTTCTTT | CASSLVRGGNTEAFF
- | TRBJ2-7 | once | TRBV19 | TGTGCCAGTAGTATAAGGGGCCCATACGGATACGAGCAGTACTTC | CASSIRGPYGYEQYF
- | TRBJ2-7 | - | TRBV18 | TGTGCCAGCTCACCACTCGACACCGCCTACGAGCAGTACTTC | CASSPLDTAYEQYF
TRBD2 | TRBJ2-3 | few | TRBV9 | TGTGCCAGCAGCACCCGAGCGGGGGGCACAGATACGCAGTATTTT | CASSTRAGGTDTQYF
TRBD2 | TRBJ2-7 | - | TRBV19 | TGTGCCAGTAGGACTAGCGCGACTACCTACGAGCAGTACTTC | CASRTSATTYEQYF
- | TRBJ2-1 | - | TRBV7-8 | TGTGCCAGCAGCCTCCCTACAAGAGTGGGAGCTGGGTACAATGAGCAGTTCTTC | CASSLPTRVGAGYNEQFF
TRBD1 | TRBJ1-2 | - | TRBV4-1 | TGCGCCAGCAGCCAAGAAGGAACAGGGGTCATTGGCTACACCTTC | CASSQEGTGVIGYTF
TRBD1 | TRBJ2-6 | - | TRBV6-5 | TGTGCCAGCAGTCCAGGGGGTGGGGCCAACGTCCTGACTTTC | CASSPGGGANVLTF
TRBD2 | TRBJ2-7 | - | TRBV9 | TGTGCCAGCAGCGCTACTAGCGGGACTCAAGAGCAGTACTTC | CASSATSGTQEQYF
- | TRBJ1-5 | - | TRBV28 | TGTCCTCTACTTATGGGGGGTCAGAGCAATCAGCCCCAGCATTTT | CPLLMGGQSNQPQHF
- | TRBJ2-7 | - | TRBV2 | TGTGCCAGCAGTGAAACTAGAGCGGACGAGCAGTACTTC | CASSETRADEQYF
- | TRBJ2-7 | once | TRBV9 | TGTGCCAGCAGCGGGGGACATACTTACGAGCAGTACTTC | CASSGGHTYEQYF
- | TRBJ1-5 | - | TRBV7-2 | TGTGCCAGCAGCATCCGGGGGGGCAATCAGCCCCAGCATTTT | CASSIRGGNQPQHF
TRBD2 | TRBJ2-1 | - | TRBV5-1 | TGCGCCAGCAGTCATACACCGGGACTACCTGGTAAGGATGAGCAGTTCTTC | CASSHTPGLPGKDEQFF
TRBD1 | TRBJ2-7 | few | TRBV27 | TGTGCCAGCAGTGGCCGGACAGGGGGGGGCCTGGAGCAGTACTTC | CASSGRTGGGLEQYF
TRBD2 | TRBJ2-2 | once | TRBV7-8 | TGTGCCAGCAGCTTGCGAGCGGGAGGGAACACCGGGGAGCTGTTTTTT | CASSLRAGGNTGELFF
TRBD2 | TRBJ2-3 | - | TRBV28 | TGTGCCAGCAGTAGCCAAGGACTAGGGGAATCCACAGATACGCAGTATTTT | CASSSQGLGESTDTQYF
- | TRBJ2-3 | - | TRBV4-2 | TGTGCCAGCAGCCAGGGCCCGAGGGCAGTAGATACGCAGTATTTT | CASSQGPRAVDTQYF
- | TRBJ1-2 | - | TRBV2 | TGTGCCAGCAGTCTGGGGGCGGTGAGTGGCTACACCTTC | CASSLGAVSGYTF
TRBD1 | TRBJ2-6 | - | TRBV15 | TGTGCCACCAGCACCCGGGACAGATCCTCTGGGGCCAACGTCCTGACTTTC | CATSTRDRSSGANVLTF
- | TRBJ1-1 | - | TRBV14 | TGTGCCAGCAGCCCAGGGTTGAACACTGAAGCTTTCTTT | CASSPGLNTEAFF
TRBD2 | TRBJ2-1 | - | TRBV7-6 | TGTGCCAGCAGCCCTTCGCGGGGGGGACTAGCGGGGGAGCAGTTCTTC | CASSPSRGGLAGEQFF
- | TRBJ1-1 | - | TRBV19 | TGTGCCAGTAGTATGTCCGGCACTGAAGCTTTCTTT | CASSMSGTEAFF
TRBD1 | TRBJ2-7 | once | TRBV6-5 | TGTGCCAGCAGTGGCGGGACAGGGGGGTCCTACGAGCAGTACTTC | CASSGGTGGSYEQYF
- | TRBJ2-7 | once | TRBV2 | TGTGCCAGCACTACAGGGAATTCCTACGAGCAGTACTTC | CASTTGNSYEQYF
TRBD1 | TRBJ1-2 | - | TRBV11-2 | TGTGCCAGCAGCTCTTTAACAGGGGGGTACTATGGCTACACCTTC | CASSSLTGGYYGYTF
- | TRBJ2-5 | - | TRBV5-1 | TGCGCCAGCAGAGCGAGGAGTCAGGAGACCCAGTACTTC | CASRARSQETQYF
TRBD2 | TRBJ2-6 | - | TRBV5-4 | TGTGCCAGCAGCTCGCTAGCGGGAGGTGGGGCCAACGTCCTGACTTTC | CASSSLAGGGANVLTF